The present TCR beta chain was sequenced within a study of cytomegalovirus exposure and HLA in healthy donors. Study findings and constraints: Reportedly, TCR beta sequences accurately predicted HLA-A and HLA-B alleles in most subjects. A later analysis found TCR association rates differed by HLA locus, highest for DRB1 and lowest for HLA-C.

CDR3 size: 15 residues. The V gene end was trimmed by 4 bases and the J gene end by 0 bases; junction bases not matched to a gene: 4. Germline V gene data show CDR1 as SGHDN and CDR2 as FVKESK. The PCR ran on 60 Vbeta and 13 Jbeta primers. Some clones are missing from TCRdb's copy, which holds only in-frame ones; the method was immunoSEQ multiplex PCR. Here the sample spans about 84,000 clones, around 68% being singletons. To note about this clone: Its cognate antigen is unknown.

The chain combines TRBV14 with TRBJ2-7; 9 positions match TRBD2. Sequenced sample: PBMCs. The TCR comes from a woman aged 40 to 50 in good health and CMV-seropositive. In DNA form, the CDR3 reads TGTGCCAGCAGCCCCGGACTAGCGAACTCCTACGAGCAGTACTTC. It encodes CASSPGLANSYEQYF.